Listed here are 19 T cell receptor beta chains from one sample, sequenced in a study of blood T cell repertoires in COVID-19. Sequenced by immunoSEQ multiplex PCR; TCRdb stores in-frame clones only, minus some. The sample lists about 260,000 clones; roughly 85% were seen once. Sequenced: peripheral blood. The receptors shown here come from a man aged 55 to 69 who had recovered from COVID-19.

This chain connects TRBV2 to TRBJ1-6; 10 positions agree with TRBD1. The CDR3 spans 18 residues. Germline CDR1 and CDR2: SNHLY and FYNNEI. V dropped 7 bases and J dropped 5; count of bases not matched to a gene: 14. Here the CDR3 reads CASTQIAGTGVNNSPLHF. CDR3 DNA: TGTGCCAGCACCCAAATTGCCGGGACAGGGGTCAATAATTCACCCCTCCACTTT. Drawing the rest from reference TRBV2 and TRBJ1-6, the complete variable domain is EPEVTQTPSHQVTQMGQEVILRCVPISNHLYFYWYRQILGQKVEFLVSFYNNEISEKSEIFDDQFSVERPDGSNFTLKIRSTKLEDSAMYFCASTQIAGTGVNNSPLHFGNGTRLTVT.

The J gene is TRBJ2-6, the V gene TRBV5-1; D might be TRBD1 (6 bases). Trimming removed 2 bases from V and 2 bases from J, with 14 bases in between. CDR1 SGHRS and CDR2 YFSETQ come from the germline V gene. This CDR3 is built from 17 residues. This CDR3 reads CASSFQKQGTGANVLTF. The CDR3 nucleotides read TGCGCCAGCAGCTTTCAGAAACAGGGAACTGGGGCCAACGTCCTGACTTTC.

This clone was found a few times. V gene TRBV11-2 combines with J gene TRBJ1-6; TRBD1 agrees at 8 bases. CDR1 is SGHAT, CDR2 FQNNGV, per germline. The V gene end was trimmed by 5 bases and the J gene end by 8 bases; junction bases not matched to a gene: 5. This CDR3 contains 14 residues. The CDR3 region has the DNA TGTGCCAGCAGCATAGGGACAGGTTATTCACCCCTCCACTTT. Translation gives CASSIGTGYSPLHF.

This chain joins TRBV19 and TRBJ2-5, with 10 bases identical to TRBD1. V lost 3 bases, J lost 4 bases, and 2 bases stayed unmatched. CDR1 LNHDA and CDR2 SQIVND come from the germline V gene (reference sequence). The CDR3 runs 14 residues. The CDR3 DNA reads as TGTGCCAGTAGTATCGGGACAGGGGCAGAGACCCAGTACTTC. This codes for CASSIGTGAETQYF.

The chain uses TRBV5-6 and TRBJ2-3; D is possibly TRBD2 (5 bases). V gave up 4 bases and J gave up 6 bases, with 21 bases separating them. Looked up from germline, CDR1 is SGHDT and CDR2 is YYEEEE. The CDR3 consists of 16 residues. Here the CDR3 reads CASSKDSIVVRDTQYF. The CDR3 nucleotides read TGTGCCAGCAGCAAGGACTCCATAGTCGTTAGGGATACGCAGTATTTT.

The CDR3 spells CAWSPGPNTDTQYF. CDR3 nucleotide sequence: TGTGCCTGGAGTCCAGGGCCTAACACAGATACGCAGTATTTT. The V gene is TRBV30, the J gene TRBJ2-3, with D perhaps matching TRBD1 (5 bases). V lost 2 bases and J lost 2, with 11 bases in between. The CDR3 runs to 14 residues. Germline values: CDR1 GTSNPN, CDR2 SVGIG (reference sequence).

This rearrangement joins TRBV3-1 (or the pseudogene TRBV3-2) to TRBJ1-2; D perhaps matches TRBD1 (5 bases). Germline V CDR1 and CDR2: LGHDT, YNNKEL (reference sequence). The CDR3 length is 11 residues. V lost 4 bases and J lost 8, with 8 bases in between. The CDR3 loop reads CASSPGWGYTF. As DNA, the CDR3 is TGTGCCAGCAGCCCAGGGTGGGGCTACACCTTC.

The chain is built from TRBV7-8 and TRBJ2-1, with TRBD1 identical over 9 bases. This CDR3 comprises 16 residues. Trimming removed 0 bases from V and 6 bases from J; junction bases left unmatched: 6. Germline CDR1 reads SGHVS; CDR2 reads FQNEAQ. The CDR3 sequence is CASSLARDRESNEQFF. The CDR3 DNA sequence: TGTGCCAGCAGCTTAGCCCGGGACAGGGAGTCCAATGAGCAGTTCTTC. The full variable domain, its missing parts supplied by reference TRBV7-8 and TRBJ2-1, is GAGVSQSPRYKVAKRGQDVALRCDPISGHVSLFWYQQALGQGPEFLTYFQNEAQLDKSGLPSDRFFAERPEGSVSTLKIQRTQQEDSAVYLCASSLARDRESNEQFFGPGTRLTVL.

The chain recombines TRBV11-3 with TRBJ2-5, with 9 bases matching TRBD2. Germline V lookup: CDR1 SGHNT, CDR2 YENEEA. The CDR3 spans 16 residues. Germline trimming cut 4 bases from V and 5 bases from J; bases unmatched to any gene: 11. This CDR3 is CASSSTSGLAPETQYF. For the CDR3, the DNA is TGTGCCAGCAGCTCCACCTCGGGACTAGCCCCCGAGACCCAGTACTTC.

This clone was detected only once. V gene TRBV18 combines with J gene TRBJ2-1, with 11 bases matching TRBD2. The length of the CDR3 is 17 residues. The V and J ends lost 0 bases and 9 bases, in that order; junction bases with no gene match: 10. Looked up from germline, CDR1 is KGHSH and CDR2 is LQKENI. The DNA of the CDR3 is TGTGCCAGCTCACCACCGGTGTTAGCGGGAGGGCCCAGTGAGCAGTTCTTC. Amino acids: CASSPPVLAGGPSEQFF.

The J gene is TRBJ1-6, the V gene TRBV21-1. TRBV21-1 is assigned pseudogene status. The CDR3 length is 15 residues. The CDR3: CASSTSGLLSSPLHF. For the CDR3, the DNA is TGTGCCAGCAGCACCTCGGGACTGCTGAGCTCACCCCTCCACTTT.

The chain uses TRBV10-3 and TRBJ2-7, with 7 bases fitting TRBD1. The trim removed 8 bases at V and 6 bases at J, leaving 7 bases unmatched. The CDR3 has 12 residues. Looked up from germline, CDR1 is ENHRY and CDR2 is SYGVKD. The CDR3 DNA follows: TGTGCCATCCGGACAGGCACCCGCGAGCAGTACTTC. It codes for CAIRTGTREQYF.

This sequence joins TRBV18 and TRBJ2-7; TRBD1 matches at 9 bases. The V gene end was trimmed by 6 bases and the J gene end by 2 bases; junction bases not matched to a gene: 8. Per the germline V gene, CDR1 is KGHSH and CDR2 is LQKENI. This CDR3 contains 15 residues. The chain's CDR3 is CASSMTGDRAYEQYF. CDR3 coding DNA: TGTGCCAGCTCGATGACAGGGGACAGGGCCTACGAGCAGTACTTC.

J is TRBJ2-5 and V is TRBV5-4; 8 bases fit TRBD2. Trimming took 0 bases from V and 5 from J; bases not matched to a gene: 9. The length of the CDR3 is 16 residues. CDR1 and CDR2 from the germline V gene are SGHNT and YYREEE (reference sequence). The CDR3 here is CASSLDLGLAGETQYF. The CDR3 coding sequence is TGTGCCAGCAGCTTGGACCTTGGGCTAGCGGGCGAGACCCAGTACTTC.

The chain has TRBV4-2 and TRBJ2-5, with TRBD2 as a possible D gene (6 bases). The CDR3 has 11 residues. Germline loops: CDR1 LGHNA, CDR2 YNFKEQ. Trimming shortened V by 6 bases and J by 5 bases, and 7 bases separated the two germline ends. The CDR3 region is CASSRGETQYF. The DNA for the CDR3 is TGTGCCAGCAGTCGGGGGGAGACCCAGTACTTC.

The chain joins TRBV6-5 to TRBJ2-7; the match to TRBD1 covers 8 bases. CDR1 is MNHEY, CDR2 SVGAGI, per germline. The CDR3 loop spans 14 amino acids. After removal of 7 bases from V and 6 bases from J, the junction contained 11 bases not matched to a gene. The CDR3 region has the DNA TGTGCCAGCATTTCGACAGGGGCCTACTCCGAGCAGTACTTC. Protein product: CASISTGAYSEQYF.

This sequence joins TRBV20-1 and TRBJ2-7; D is undetermined. From germline, CDR1 is DFQATT and CDR2 SNEGSKA (reference sequence). The CDR3 is 9 amino acids. The CDR3 loop reads CREDYEQYF. CDR3 DNA sequence: TGCAGAGAGGACTACGAGCAGTACTTC.

J is TRBJ2-1 and V is TRBV7-2; 9 bases match TRBD2. Germline CDR1 and CDR2: SGHTA and FQGNSA. The CDR3 runs to 15 residues. The junction had 6 bases not matched to a gene; V was cut back by 4 bases and J by 5 bases. The CDR3 bases are TGTGCCAGCAGCTACGGGACTAGCAGGAACAATGAGCAGTTCTTC. This encodes CASSYGTSRNNEQFF.

CDR3 nucleotide sequence: TGTGCCAGCACGCGGGGAACGTACCAAGAGACCCAGTACTTC. Residues: CASTRGTYQETQYF. This chain joins TRBV2 and TRBJ2-5; D perhaps matches TRBD2 (6 bases). This CDR3 spans 14 amino acids. The V and J ends lost 7 bases and 0 bases respectively, with 12 bases between them. CDR1 SNHLY and CDR2 FYNNEI come from the germline V gene.